The sequence of this T cell receptor (beta chain) was determined in a study of CD8+ T cells in alopecia areata. Study-level information: Dosing spanned 6 to 18 months on tofacitinib, then 6 months off drug. Severity of treated patients was scored by affected scalp percentage.

This clone was counted a few times. Its cognate antigen is unknown. The CDR3 totals 18 residues. Unmatched junction bases numbered 16, after V lost 4 bases and J lost 8 bases. The sample's treatment: oral pan-JAK inhibitor, 5-10 mg twice daily. cDNA serving as the sequencing template came from extracted, reverse transcribed RNA. Sequenced by immunoSEQ multiplex PCR; TCRdb stores in-frame clones only, minus some. This table holds approximately 180,000 clones, about 55% found once. General study results and limits: Lesional scalp, notably in alopecia totalis/universalis, had clonality above that of normal scalp. Under tofacitinib, fewer expanded CD8+ clones appeared among the top 100 scalp clones.

This TCR came from a human donor with alopecia areata. The sample in question was CD8+ T cells sorted from blood, obtained at week 24, from a patient treated with tofacitinib. J is TRBJ2-1 and V is TRBV23-1; 11 nucleotides match TRBD2. TRBV23-1 is an ORF for which the function is uncertain. CDR3 sequence: CASSRDRVSSGGFDEQFF. The CDR3 DNA sequence: TGCGCCAGCAGTCGTGACCGGGTGTCTAGCGGGGGGTTCGATGAGCAGTTCTTC.